The T cell receptor beta chain described here comes from a study of radiation and T cells in renal cell carcinoma. Sequenced by immunoSEQ multiplex PCR; TCRdb stores in-frame clones only, minus some. The table has 18,000 or so clones, around three fifths seen once. Indicated treatment: treatment-naive control, cytoreductive nephrectomy. This CDR3 has 14 amino acids. With 5 bases removed from V and 5 bases from J, the gap between germline ends came to 13 bases. Germline CDR1 SGHRS, CDR2 YFSETQ. The receptor's source is a man over 45 with renal cell carcinoma. V usage is TRBV5-1 and J usage is TRBJ1-4; the D gene is possibly TRBD1 (6 bases). The material sequenced was tumor tissue, taken from a patient whose treatment was nephrectomy without radiotherapy. The CDR3 region has the DNA TGCGCCAGCAGGGTGGGACACCAAAATGAAAAACTGTTTTTT. Amino acids: CASRVGHQNEKLFF.